Listed below are T cell receptor beta chains from one sample, sequenced in a study of blood T cell repertoires in COVID-19. Only in-frame clones appear in the TCRdb table, and some are missing; sequencing was by immunoSEQ multiplex PCR. The table includes roughly 330,000 clones, 89% detected once. The sequenced sample consisted of peripheral blood. Receptors were obtained from a man younger than 30 who had recovered from COVID-19. CDR3s include the opening cysteine and the closing phenylalanine or tryptophan. Fields, in order: V gene, clone size, D gene, J gene, CDR3 DNA, CDR3 protein. D genes are given only for firm matches. Clone size, where shown, is once, few, many, or a class for clones that have expanded.

TRBV5-1	NA	TRBD2	TRBJ2-7	TGCGCCAGCAGCTTGGCTGTCGGGACTAGCACCTACGAGCAGTACTTC	CASSLAVGTSTYEQYF
TRBV6-2/TRBV6-3	once	NA	TRBJ2-5	TGTGCCAGCAGTTACGCGCCGGGACTTCCAAGGTACTTC	CASSYAPGLPRYF
TRBV9	NA	TRBD2	TRBJ2-3	TGTGCCAGCAGCGTAGCTGCTAGCGGGAGTGGCACAGATACGCAGTATTTT	CASSVAASGSGTDTQYF
TRBV18	NA	NA	TRBJ2-1	TGTGCCAGCTCACCCCAAAACAATGAGCAGTTCTTC	CASSPQNNEQFF
TRBV12-3/TRBV12-4	NA	TRBD1	TRBJ1-4	TGTGCCAGCAGTTCCGGGACAGGGAGGGGACTGTTTTTT	CASSSGTGRGLFF
TRBV2	NA	NA	TRBJ2-7	TGTGCCAGCAGTGATCGTGACAAACGCCCCGAGCAGTACTTC	CASSDRDKRPEQYF
TRBV21-1	NA	NA	TRBJ1-1	TGTGCCAGCAGCAAAAAGAGCACTGAAGCTTTCTTT	CASSKKSTEAFF
TRBV7-8	NA	TRBD2	TRBJ2-7	TGTGCCAGCAGCCTGCGGGCTAGCGGTATCTCCTACGAGCAGTACTTC	CASSLRASGISYEQYF
TRBV6-2/TRBV6-3	NA	TRBD1	TRBJ1-2	TGTGCCAGCAGTGACGACAGGGGGACCAAGAACTATGGCTACACCTTC	CASSDDRGTKNYGYTF
TRBV6-5	NA	TRBD1	TRBJ1-1	TGTGCCAGCAGTTACAATAGGGGGCCCATGAACACTGAAGCTTTCTTT	CASSYNRGPMNTEAFF
TRBV9	NA	NA	TRBJ2-2	TGTGCCAGCAGCTCACCTCATATGGGGGCAGACACCGGGGAGCTGTTTTTT	CASSSPHMGADTGELFF
TRBV7-9	NA	NA	TRBJ2-7	TGTGCCAGCCAGACATCCCGGACAGCCTACGAGCAGTACTTC	CASQTSRTAYEQYF
TRBV5-1	once	NA	TRBJ1-2	TGCGCCAGCAGCTTTTCAACAGGGAACTATGGCTACACCTTC	CASSFSTGNYGYTF
TRBV6-1	NA	NA	TRBJ1-2	TGTGCCAGCAGTGAGAACAGGGTGAACGGCTACACCTTC	CASSENRVNGYTF